This T cell receptor beta chain was captured by sequencing in a study of blood T cells in healthy people across ages. Study as a whole: About one barcoded beta molecule per two T cells came from capture by template switching.

CDR3 length: 16 amino acids. The germline V gene encodes CDR1 MNHEY and CDR2 SMNVEV (reference sequence). J lost 1 base, V lost 0 bases, and 2 bases had no gene match. A J-beta primer mix and a sample-barcoded 5' primer were used in a second PCR of about 7 to 12 cycles. Each cDNA was tagged by a template-switch adaptor containing 12 random nucleotides. One entry per CDR3 protein, called by TCRdb with MiXCR from the 5' RACE reads. The sample yields fewer than 1,000,000 distinct CDR3 sequences, roughly 44% seen once. This clonotype was detected only a few times. What it binds is not known. Study-wide points: Measured against age, TCR beta diversity per million T cells decreased in a roughly linear manner. Observed TCR beta diversity showed a strong correlation with the percentage of naive T cells as measured by flow cytometry.

This chain connects TRBV27 to TRBJ2-5; 10 nucleotides line up with TRBD2. The sequenced material came from blood. The receptor comes from a man in his sixties in good health. CDR3 DNA: TGTGCCAGCAGTTTATCAAGCGGGGGGGCCCAAGAGACCCAGTACTTC. The encoded protein is CASSLSSGGAQETQYF.